These 32 T cell receptor beta chains originate from one sample sequenced in a study of T-cell reconstitution after alpha-beta-depleted transplantation in children. Using unique molecular identifiers, the investigators prepared the TCRbeta library. TCRdb processed the PCR reads anew with MiXCR; each CDR3 protein has one entry. The sample records about 160,000 distinct CDR3 sequences, roughly 10% being singletons. This specimen was PBMCs, taken before TCRalphabeta/CD19-depleted stem cell transplant. Every receptor here comes from a boy aged 2 to 9 with acute myeloid leukemia, due to receive a stem cell transplant.

This clonotype occurred many times. The genes are TRBV4-1 and TRBJ2-7; the match to TRBD1 covers 11 bases. Germline CDR1 MGHRA, CDR2 YSYEKL. The CDR3 covers 16 residues. V was clipped by 0 bases and J by 3 bases; unmatched bases: 4. DNA for the CDR3: TGCGCCAGCAGCCAAGATAAGGGACAGGGGGTCTACGAGCAGTACTTC. Amino acids: CASSQDKGQGVYEQYF.

Remarks on this clonotype: A much larger clone is a single base away; this may be a read error. The CDR3, as DNA: TGTACCAGCAGGCGGACTAGCGGGGGTGAACAGTTCTTC. Protein product: CTSRRTSGGEQFF. The chain employs TRBV12-3 or TRBV12-4 and TRBJ2-1; TRBD2 aligns across 13 bases. The CDR3 runs 13 residues.

The chain recombines TRBV20-1 with TRBJ2-1; D unresolved. CDR1 and CDR2 from the germline V gene are DFQATT and SNEGSKA (reference sequence). This CDR3 has 15 residues. V gave up 3 bases and J gave up 6 bases, with 18 bases separating them. CDR3 nucleotide sequence: TGCAGTGCTAGTTTAGAACCTTCTCCCTCCAATGAGCAGTTCTTC. It specifies CSASLEPSPSNEQFF.

The table lists this clonotype with many counts. V and J are TRBV6-5 and TRBJ1-2; D is possibly TRBD1 (6 bases). V gave up 2 bases and J gave up 0 bases, with 13 bases separating them. CDR3 length equals 16 residues. Per the germline V gene, CDR1 is MNHEY and CDR2 is SVGAGI. CDR3 region: CASSYGQPLANYGYTF. The CDR3 DNA is TGTGCCAGCAGTTACGGACAGCCTTTAGCTAACTATGGCTACACCTTC.

About this clonotype: A read error may be the cause here, since a much bigger clone is one base away. The J gene is TRBJ2-1, the V gene TRBV20-1; TRBD1 might be the D (5 bases). The length of the CDR3 is 16 residues. The germline CDR1 and CDR2 sequences are DFQATT and SNEGSKA (reference sequence). The CDR3 loop reads CSARDAYRSSYNEQIF. The CDR3 DNA reads TGCAGTGCTAGAGATGCTTACAGGAGCTCCTACAATGAGCAGATCTTC.

This clonotype appeared many times. The chain recombines TRBV20-1 with TRBJ1-1; 7 bases agree with TRBD1. The CDR3 spans 13 residues. Trimming cost V 0 bases and J 9 bases; bases outside gene matches: 7. The germline gives CDR1 DFQATT, CDR2 SNEGSKA (reference sequence). The CDR3 sequence is CSAREVKDRQAFF. CDR3 in DNA: TGCAGTGCTAGAGAGGTAAAGGACAGGCAAGCTTTCTTT.

This clonotype was detected ten times or more. The chain has TRBV4-1 and TRBJ2-2; 8 nucleotides match TRBD2. The J segment lost 5 bases and the V segment lost 1 base, leaving 21 bases of the junction unmatched. There are 21 residues in the CDR3. Germline V gene lookup returns CDR1 MGHRA and CDR2 YSYEKL. DNA of the CDR3: TGCGCCAGCAGCCAAGGACCTTTAGTTAGCGGGAAGGGTCGAGAAACCGGGGAGCTGTTTTTT. Encoded protein: CASSQGPLVSGKGRETGELFF.

This clonotype has a count of ten or more. This chain links TRBV6-5 with TRBJ1-1, with 8 bases that match TRBD1. The CDR3 consists of 14 residues. J lost 1 base, V lost 6 bases, and 4 bases had no gene match. Looked up from germline, CDR1 is MNHEY and CDR2 is SVGAGI. CDR3 region: CASSRGLENTEAFF. CDR3 nucleotide sequence: TGTGCCAGCAGCAGGGGGCTGGAGAACACTGAAGCTTTCTTT.

This clonotype was seen only a few times. V and J are TRBV20-1 and TRBJ2-5, with D possibly matching TRBD2 (6 bases). CDR3 length: 15 residues. V was clipped by 5 bases and J by 6 bases, with 22 bases between them. The V gene's germline CDR1 is DFQATT and CDR2 SNEGSKA (reference sequence). The CDR3 DNA reads as TGCAGTGCTGTCCATGCGGGGACTTTCAAGAAGACCCAGTACTTC. It yields the protein CSAVHAGTFKKTQYF.

This clonotype showed up many times. This chain uses TRBV15 with TRBJ1-2, with D perhaps matching TRBD1 (6 bases). The germline V and J ends were trimmed by 5 bases and 8 bases, with 18 bases remaining between them. Per the germline V gene, CDR1 is LNHNV and CDR2 is YYDKDF (reference sequence). The CDR3 covers 14 residues. CDR3 nucleotide sequence: TGTGCCACCAGCTCGCGGGCAGGGGCCGGAGGCTACACCTTC. Its protein is CATSSRAGAGGYTF.

This clonotype was recorded at least ten times. The V call is TRBV20-1, the J call TRBJ2-5; perhaps TRBD1 as D (5 bases). V lost 2 bases, J lost 2 bases, and 15 bases lay in between. This CDR3 is 15 amino acids long. Germline V gives CDR1 DFQATT, CDR2 SNEGSKA (reference sequence). This CDR3 is CSARPLAGQQETQYF. The CDR3 coding sequence is TGCAGTGCTAGACCATTGGCAGGGCAACAAGAGACCCAGTACTTC.

This clonotype was found many times. The chain carries TRBV16 and TRBJ1-5; D gene ambiguous. Germline V gives CDR1 KGHSY, CDR2 FQNENV. The V and J ends lost 9 bases and 2 bases respectively, with 17 bases between them. The CDR3 has 15 amino acids. Written as DNA, the CDR3 is TGTGCCAGTCGACTGAGTGGGTCTGGCAATCAGCCCCAGCATTTT. This codes for CASRLSGSGNQPQHF.

There are many counts of this clonotype. The chain has TRBV7-8 and TRBJ2-5, with unresolved D. The V gene's germline CDR1 is SGHVS and CDR2 FQNEAQ. The CDR3 is 11 residues long. The germline V and J ends were trimmed by 1 base and 9 bases, with 6 bases remaining between them. The CDR3 reads CASSLGNAQYF. As DNA, the CDR3 is TGTGCCAGCAGCTTAGGGAACGCCCAGTACTTC. Based on the CDR3 plus reference TRBV7-8 and TRBJ2-5, the full variable domain is GAGVSQSPRYKVAKRGQDVALRCDPISGHVSLFWYQQALGQGPEFLTYFQNEAQLDKSGLPSDRFFAERPEGSVSTLKIQRTQQEDSAVYLCASSLGNAQYFGPGTRLLVL.

Many counts were recorded for this clonotype. This chain's CDR3 is CSARDPSSGGSADTQYF. The CDR3 nucleotides are TGCAGTGCTAGAGATCCTTCTAGCGGGGGGTCGGCAGATACGCAGTATTTT. The rearrangement uses TRBV20-1 and TRBJ2-3; 11 bases are a match to TRBD2. With 0 bases clipped from V and 4 bases from J, the junction kept 9 bases outside the gene matches. This CDR3 comprises 17 residues. Per the germline V gene, CDR1 is DFQATT and CDR2 is SNEGSKA (reference sequence).

There are many counts of this clonotype. The J gene is TRBJ2-1, the V gene TRBV20-1; TRBD2 agrees at 11 bases. Germline assignment: CDR1 DFQATT and CDR2 SNEGSKA (reference sequence). This CDR3 has 14 residues. J gave up 7 bases and V 5 bases, and 7 bases lay outside the gene matches. The CDR3 DNA reads as TGCAGTGCTTCGACTAGCGGGAACCTGAATGAGCAGTTCTTC. Translation gives CSASTSGNLNEQFF.

This clonotype was seen repeatedly, ten times or more. The chain has TRBV11-2 and TRBJ1-1; 8 bases are shared with TRBD1. This CDR3 region has 19 residues. With 0 bases clipped from V and 5 bases from J, the junction kept 17 bases outside the gene matches. CDR1 is SGHAT and CDR2 is FQNNGV in the germline V gene. As DNA, the CDR3 is TGTGCCAGCAGCTTAGATTTGGACAGGGCGAACCCCACGGGGACTGAAGCTTTCTTT. Translation gives CASSLDLDRANPTGTEAFF.

This clonotype was recorded many times. This chain links TRBV9 with TRBJ2-1; D uncertain. The CDR3 loop spans 16 amino acids. With 0 bases removed from V and 0 bases from J, the gap between germline ends came to 10 bases. Per the germline V gene, CDR1 is SGDLS and CDR2 is YYNGEE. The CDR3 nucleotides are TGTGCCAGCAGCGTAGGTTTTGCGAGCTCCTACAATGAGCAGTTCTTC. Its protein is CASSVGFASSYNEQFF.

This clonotype was seen repeatedly, ten times or more. The chain uses TRBV28 and TRBJ2-5, with 13 bases matching TRBD2. Germline V gene lookup returns CDR1 MDHEN and CDR2 SYDVKM. V lost 1 base and J lost 5; bases outside the gene matches: 7. The CDR3 consists of 17 residues. CDR3 loop: CASSLLLLAGGPETQYF. DNA of the CDR3: TGTGCCAGCAGTTTATTGTTACTAGCGGGAGGGCCGGAGACCCAGTACTTC. Looking up the rest from reference TRBV28 and TRBJ2-5 gives the full variable domain: DVKVTQSSRYLVKRTGEKVFLECVQDMDHENMFWYRQDPGLGLRLIYFSYDVKMKEKGDIPEGYSVSREKKERFSLILESASTNQTSMYLCASSLLLLAGGPETQYFGPGTRLLVL.

There are many counts of this clonotype. The rearrangement links TRBV3-2 to TRBJ2-5. TRBV3-2 is termed a pseudogene. This CDR3 is built from 15 residues. CDR3 region: CASSQEVGWQETQYF. The DNA for the CDR3 is TGTGCCAGCAGCCAAGAGGTGGGGTGGCAAGAGACCCAGTACTTC.

This clonotype was seen at least ten times. Here the CDR3 reads CASRDRGNQPQHF. The CDR3 region has the DNA TGTGCCAGCAGGGACAGGGGGAATCAGCCCCAGCATTTT. The chain is built from TRBV12-3 or TRBV12-4 and TRBJ1-5; the match to TRBD1 covers 10 bases. The CDR3 has 13 amino acids. With V trimmed by 6 bases and J by 4 bases, 0 bases remained unmatched.

As to this clonotype: With a much larger clone just one base away, this may be a read error. This chain joins TRBV12-3 or TRBV12-4 and TRBJ2-6; 8 bases are a match to TRBD2. This CDR3 has 17 residues. The J segment lost 3 bases and the V segment lost 5 bases, leaving 9 bases of the junction unmatched. CDR3 nucleotides: TGTGCCAGCAGTCGTAGCGGGGCGTTAAATGGGGCCAACGTCCTGACTTTC. Translation gives CASSRSGALNGANVLTF.

This clonotype was recorded at least ten times. The J gene is TRBJ1-1, the V gene TRBV20-1, with TRBD1 as a possible D gene (6 bases). V dropped 0 bases and J dropped 2 bases, with 13 bases sitting between them. Per germline, CDR1 DFQATT and CDR2 SNEGSKA (reference sequence). CDR3 length: 15 amino acids. The DNA for the CDR3 is TGCAGTGCTAGAGACCAGGGGAGATTTAACACTGAAGCTTTCTTT. It yields the protein CSARDQGRFNTEAFF.

At least ten counts were recorded for this clonotype. The rearrangement links TRBV20-1 to TRBJ1-1; TRBD1 matches 7 bases. The V gene's germline CDR1 is DFQATT and CDR2 SNEGSKA (reference sequence). The CDR3 has 13 amino acids. The trim removed 5 bases at V and 5 bases at J, leaving 8 bases unmatched. For the CDR3, the DNA is TGCAGTGCTTATGACAGGGAGGGTACTGAAGCTTTCTTT. Residues: CSAYDREGTEAFF.

This clonotype came up many times. The chain uses TRBV12-3 or TRBV12-4 and TRBJ1-1; tentative D call: TRBD1 (6 bases). The length of the CDR3 is 14 residues. The ends were cut back, 7 bases at V and 3 bases at J, with 15 bases in the middle. The CDR3 bases are TGTGCCAGCACTACCAGGGGATTTCACACTGAAGCTTTCTTT. Translating gives CASTTRGFHTEAFF.

This clonotype was counted at least ten times. The chain uses TRBV5-1 and TRBJ2-5; the match to TRBD2 covers 10 bases. This CDR3 region has 17 residues. V shed 2 bases, J shed 5 bases, and the junction held 12 bases outside the gene matches. The V gene's germline CDR1 is SGHRS and CDR2 YFSETQ. Here the CDR3 DNA reads TGCGCCAGCAGCTTTTATCTAGCGGGAGACCGTCATGAGACCCAGTACTTC. This gives the protein CASSFYLAGDRHETQYF.

This clonotype was seen many times. V gene TRBV3-1 combines with J gene TRBJ2-2; the match to TRBD1 covers 8 bases. CDR3 length: 15 amino acids. Trimming cost V 4 bases and J 3 bases; bases outside gene matches: 4. The germline gives CDR1 LGHDT, CDR2 YNNKEL (reference sequence). CDR3: CASSPRDRYTGELFF. Written as DNA, the CDR3 is TGTGCCAGCAGCCCTAGGGACAGGTACACCGGGGAGCTGTTTTTT.

Ten or more counts support this clonotype. This chain's CDR3 is CASSSRGHYSYNSPLHF. DNA of the CDR3: TGTGCCAGCAGCTCCAGGGGACATTACTCCTATAATTCACCCCTCCACTTT. The chain couples TRBV5-6 to TRBJ1-6; TRBD1 might be the D (6 bases). The V end was cut by 3 bases, the J end by 0 bases, with 13 bases between. This CDR3 is built from 17 residues. Looked up from germline, CDR1 is SGHDT and CDR2 is YYEEEE.

Comments on this clonotype: A single base separates this from a much larger clone, so it may be a read error. This chain uses TRBV20-1 with TRBJ1-3; 7 bases match TRBD1. Germline CDR1 and CDR2: DFQATT and SNEGSKA (reference sequence). The CDR3 is 16 residues long. As DNA, the CDR3 is TGCTGTGCCCCCATGATGGACAGGATTGGTGGAAACACCATATATTTT. Translation: CCAPMMDRIGGNTIYF.

In regard to this clonotype: This clone may be a read error of a much larger clone one base away. This chain joins TRBV4-1 and TRBJ1-1; no reliable D call. V lost 1 base, J lost 4 bases, and 7 bases lay in between. The CDR3 contains 13 residues. Germline V gene data show CDR1 as MGHRA and CDR2 as YSYEKL. The CDR3 DNA reads TGCGCCAGCAGCCAAGGGCAGGCCACTGAAGCTTTCTTT. It encodes CASSQGQATEAFF.

This clonotype was found many times. The chain combines TRBV5-4 with TRBJ2-4; 8 nucleotides match TRBD2. CDR3 length equals 14 residues. CDR1 and CDR2 from the germline V gene are SGHNT and YYREEE (reference sequence). V was clipped by 4 bases and J by 3 bases; unmatched bases: 3. CDR3 amino acids: CASSARGGKNIQYF. Here the CDR3 DNA reads TGTGCCAGCAGCGCCCGGGGGGGCAAAAACATTCAGTACTTC.

This clonotype has just a few counts. This chain uses TRBV20-1 with TRBJ1-2, with TRBD1 matching 8 bases. The trim removed 6 bases at V and 4 bases at J, leaving 10 bases unmatched. The CDR3 extends over 14 amino acids. Per germline, CDR1 DFQATT and CDR2 SNEGSKA (reference sequence). The CDR3 DNA is TGCAGTGCACCGGGCGGACAGGGTGTCTATGGCTACACCTTC. Translating gives CSAPGGQGVYGYTF.

This clonotype was observed many times. The rearrangement joins TRBV5-1 to TRBJ2-7; TRBD1 agrees at 8 bases. CDR1 is SGHRS, CDR2 YFSETQ, per germline. The CDR3 is 15 residues long. V was pared by 2 bases and J by 1 base, with 5 bases of the junction left unmatched. CDR3 in amino acids: CASSFGTGNSYEQYV. The CDR3 DNA reads TGCGCCAGCAGCTTTGGGACAGGTAATTCCTACGAGCAGTACGTC.